Listed below are T cell receptor beta chains from one sample, sequenced in a study of metastatic and nonmetastatic thyroid tumors. MiXCR was used by TCRdb to re-call the PCR reads. In the table there are about 45,000 clones, roughly 4% of which are singletons. Material for sequencing was blood. These receptors came from a female donor with papillary thyroid cancer or a benign thyroid nodule (not recorded which). Some clones in this sample may be carry-over from other donors' samples. Each CDR3 is given with its conserved first and last residue. A D gene is named only where the DNA matches it firmly. The size entry is marked missing in some rows and otherwise reads once, few, many or a size class.

d_call: TRBD1
v_call: TRBV2
j_call: TRBJ2-1
clone_size: many
cdr3_aa: CASSATDRGSYNEQFF
cdr3_nt: TGTGCCAGCAGCGCGACGGACAGGGGCTCCTACAATGAGCAGTTCTTC

d_call: .
v_call: TRBV3-1
j_call: TRBJ2-3
clone_size: .
cdr3_aa: CASRDGDTQYF
cdr3_nt: TGTGCCAGCCGGGACGGCGATACGCAGTATTTT

d_call: .
v_call: TRBV11-2
j_call: TRBJ1-1
clone_size: many
cdr3_aa: CASSLEGAGTEAFF
cdr3_nt: TGTGCCAGCAGCTTAGAGGGGGCTGGGACTGAAGCTTTCTTT

d_call: .
v_call: TRBV28
j_call: TRBJ2-5
clone_size: few
cdr3_aa: CASSFRYQETQYF
cdr3_nt: TGTGCCAGCAGTTTCAGATACCAAGAGACCCAGTACTTC

d_call: .
v_call: TRBV15
j_call: TRBJ1-5
clone_size: few
cdr3_aa: CATSRDGKSNQPQHF
cdr3_nt: TGTGCCACCAGCAGAGATGGGAAAAGCAATCAGCCCCAGCATTTT

d_call: .
v_call: TRBV20-1
j_call: TRBJ1-5
clone_size: .
cdr3_aa: CSAPLGATYSNQPQHF
cdr3_nt: TGCAGTGCTCCGTTGGGGGCCACCTATAGCAATCAGCCCCAGCATTTT

d_call: .
v_call: TRBV7-2
j_call: TRBJ2-3
clone_size: few
cdr3_aa: CASSPQTGPSTDTQYF
cdr3_nt: TGTGCCAGCAGCCCCCAAACGGGGCCTAGCACAGATACGCAGTATTTT

d_call: TRBD1
v_call: TRBV18
j_call: TRBJ2-7
clone_size: .
cdr3_aa: CASSPPSQGAGEQYF
cdr3_nt: TGTGCCAGCTCACCACCATCCCAGGGGGCGGGTGAGCAGTACTTC

d_call: .
v_call: TRBV24-1
j_call: TRBJ1-1
clone_size: few
cdr3_aa: CATSAPVRNTEAFF
cdr3_nt: TGTGCCACCAGTGCACCGGTGAGGAACACTGAAGCCTTCTTT

d_call: TRBD2
v_call: TRBV6-1
j_call: TRBJ2-3
clone_size: few
cdr3_aa: CASSLQLAGGTDTQYF
cdr3_nt: TGTGCCAGCAGCCTACAGCTAGCGGGCGGCACAGATACGCAGTATTTT